This entry concerns a single T cell receptor (beta chain). The sample originates from a study of shared clonotypes between healthy human individuals. Selected positively for CCR7 and CD45RO-negative, naive CD8 cells excluded terminally differentiated effector memory CD45RA+ cells. The data were produced by immunoSEQ multiplex PCR, yet TCRdb's version contains in-frame clones alone and is incomplete. The repertoire includes under 2,000,000 clones, about 95% of them detected once, and around 1.2% sits in the top ten. This CDR3 is 15 amino acids long. Trimming stripped 4 bases from V and 1 base from J, with 13 bases between. Germline V gene data show CDR1 as SGHTA and CDR2 as FQGNSA.

Sequencing was performed on naive CD8+ T cells sorted from blood. The TCR sequence derives from a man aged 18 to 30 in good health. The chain combines TRBV7-2 with TRBJ1-2, with D maybe TRBD1 (5 bases). The DNA of the CDR3 is TGTGCCAGCAGCTCCGACAGAGCCTTTAACTATGGCTACACCTTC. Translated: CASSSDRAFNYGYTF.